Following are 9 T cell receptor beta chains from one sample sequenced in a study of OX40 agonist ivuxolimab in advanced cancers. The library was prepared using the immunoSEQ multiplex PCR assay. The source is immuneACCESS, and TCRdb retained only in-frame sequences with V and J called. Part of the clones is not carried over; for the studies checked, unresolved V genes explain less than half of this, and the remainder is unexplained. Here the sample has about 45,000 clones; about four fifths occur a single time. Approximately 16% of the sample is held by the ten biggest clonotypes. This sample comprised CD4+ or CD8+ T cells sorted from blood, obtained in a trial of the OX40 agonist ivuxolimab. These receptors were taken from an adult with an advanced solid tumor such as melanoma, head and neck, liver or kidney cancer.

The chain carries TRBV7-6 and TRBJ1-1, with TRBD1 as a possible D gene (5 bases). Germline V lookup: CDR1 SGHVS, CDR2 FNYEAQ. CDR3 length: 13 amino acids. V lost 5 bases and J lost 5, with 12 bases in between. The CDR3 DNA reads TGTGCCAGCAGCCCGTATCCAGGGACTGAAGCTTTCTTT. Protein product: CASSPYPGTEAFF.

There are a few counts of this clone. In DNA form, the CDR3 reads TGTGCCAGCAGCTTAGTGTTGTTTGACGGGTTCTCCACAGATACGCAGTATTTT. Translation gives CASSLVLFDGFSTDTQYF. The chain joins TRBV11-3 to TRBJ2-3; D not certain. The CDR3 sequence is 18 residues long. Germline V gene lookup returns CDR1 SGHNT and CDR2 YENEEA. Trimming removed 1 base at V and 2 bases at J, with 19 bases between.

J is TRBJ1-5 and V is TRBV7-6; no clear D gene. Germline CDR1 and CDR2: SGHVS and FNYEAQ. The CDR3 is 13 residues long. V dropped 3 bases and J dropped 4 bases, with 7 bases sitting between them. The CDR3 region is CASSLGENQPQHF. In DNA, the CDR3 is TGTGCCAGCAGCTTGGGTGAGAATCAGCCCCAGCATTTT.

In this sample, this clone turned up once. The chain is built from TRBV2 and TRBJ2-1; 8 nucleotides line up with TRBD1. Germline CDR1 SNHLY, CDR2 FYNNEI. V lost 6 bases to trimming and J lost 4 bases; unmatched junction nucleotides: 11. CDR3 length: 16 residues. The CDR3 DNA reads TGTGCCAGCAGCCCGGACAGGGAACGGTTTTACAATGAGCAGTTCTTC. Translated: CASSPDRERFYNEQFF.

The chain employs TRBV5-1 and TRBJ2-7; 7 bases match TRBD2. Germline CDR1 SGHRS, CDR2 YFSETQ. The V gene end was trimmed by 0 bases and the J gene end by 5 bases; junction bases not matched to a gene: 2. The CDR3 totals 13 residues. CDR3 protein: CASSLGAGDEQYF. CDR3 in DNA: TGCGCCAGCAGCTTGGGGGCGGGAGACGAGCAGTACTTC.

The chain recombines TRBV27 with TRBJ1-1, with TRBD1 as a possible D gene (5 bases). V lost 7 bases to trimming and J lost 2 bases, with 11 bases between them. Germline V gene sequence: CDR1 MNHEY, CDR2 SMNVEV (reference sequence). The CDR3 totals 13 residues. The CDR3 region has the DNA TGTGCCAGCAAAGTAGGGACCAACACTGAAGCTTTCTTT. It specifies CASKVGTNTEAFF.

The V call is TRBV7-9, the J call TRBJ2-1, with TRBD2 matching over 10 bases. This CDR3 has 16 residues. V was clipped by 1 base and J by 7 bases; unmatched bases: 7. The V gene's germline CDR1 is SEHNR and CDR2 FQNEAQ (reference sequence). CDR3 nucleotides: TGTGCCAGCAGCTTAGGGAGTAGCGGGGGGCCAAATGAGCAGTTCTTC. Its translation: CASSLGSSGGPNEQFF.

V gene TRBV29-1 combines with J gene TRBJ2-7; weak D call: TRBD2 (6 bases). CDR1 is SQVTM and CDR2 is ANQGSEA in the germline V gene. CDR3 length equals 15 residues. Between the trimmed V and J ends, which lost 2 bases and 1 base, there was a span of 15 bases. The DNA for the CDR3 is TGCAGCGTTGAATATGAAACGGGGAGGTCCTACGAGCAGTACTTC. Translation: CSVEYETGRSYEQYF.

The gene calls are TRBV7-2 and TRBJ2-7; TRBD1 matches at 7 bases. The CDR3 covers 14 residues. From germline, CDR1 is SGHTA and CDR2 FQGNSA. V shed 3 bases, J shed 1 base, and the junction held 3 bases outside the gene matches. DNA for the CDR3: TGTGCCAGCAGCTTCCCAGGGGGATCCTACGAGCAGTACTTC. It codes for CASSFPGGSYEQYF.